These 19 T cell receptor beta chains came from one sample sequenced in a study of radiation and T cells in renal cell carcinoma. The table came from immunoSEQ multiplex PCR; TCRdb's copy has only in-frame clones and leaves some out. Of approximately 150,000 clones in the sample, around 88% were seen once. As to time point: blood 4 weeks post-SBRT, at nephrectomy. The treatment: 15 Gy SBRT to primary tumor, nephrectomy 4 weeks later. Sequenced here: blood, sampled from a patient whose treatment included radiotherapy and nephrectomy. The receptors stem from a woman aged 45-60 years with renal cell carcinoma.

The V call is TRBV7-2, the J call TRBJ1-5; D possibly corresponds to TRBD1 (5 bases). Germline V lookup: CDR1 SGHTA, CDR2 FQGNSA. The CDR3 is 14 amino acids. V dropped 4 bases and J dropped 6 bases, with 13 bases sitting between them. In nucleotides, the CDR3 is TGTGCCAGCAGCTCCGGCCAGGGAACTCAGCCCCAGCATTTT. This codes for CASSSGQGTQPQHF.

This clone was seen a few times. The genes are TRBV30 and TRBJ1-1; 8 bases are shared with TRBD1. The CDR3 runs 13 residues. Germline CDR1 and CDR2: GTSNPN and SVGIG (reference sequence). Unmatched junction bases numbered 7, after V lost 4 bases and J lost 6 bases. The CDR3 DNA is TGTGCCTGGACCCAGGACAGGGACGCTGAAGCTTTCTTT. Amino acid sequence: CAWTQDRDAEAFF.

This clone appeared once. The genes are TRBV6-1 and TRBJ2-7; no clear D. Germline CDR1 MNHNS, CDR2 SASEGT. This CDR3 contains 13 residues. V was trimmed by 4 bases and J by 3 bases, leaving 10 bases between them. CDR3 region: CASSAGSFYEQYF. CDR3 nucleotide sequence: TGTGCCAGCAGTGCGGGTTCCTTCTACGAGCAGTACTTC.

This clone was detected only a few times. The rearrangement joins TRBV5-1 to TRBJ2-7, with 9 bases aligning to TRBD2. V trimming: 4 bases; J trimming: 0 bases; junction bases outside the gene matches: 5. Per the germline V gene, CDR1 is SGHRS and CDR2 is YFSETQ. There are 15 residues in the CDR3. DNA of the CDR3: TGCGCCAGCAGCCCCCTAGCGGGGAGCTCCTACGAGCAGTACTTC. Translating it yields CASSPLAGSSYEQYF.

The rearrangement joins TRBV5-6 to TRBJ1-1; D is unresolved. The CDR3 covers 12 residues. Trimming stripped 0 bases from V and 9 bases from J, with 9 bases between. Germline-derived CDR1 and CDR2 are SGHDT and YYEEEE. In nucleotides, the CDR3 is TGTGCCAGCAGCTTGGCTCCAGGTCAAGCTTTCTTT. Amino acid sequence: CASSLAPGQAFF.

This chain joins TRBV4-3 and TRBJ2-7; the match to TRBD2 covers 12 bases. The germline V gene encodes CDR1 LGHNA and CDR2 YSLEER. CDR3 length equals 15 residues. V shed 5 bases, J shed 4 bases, and the junction held 6 bases outside the gene matches. The CDR3 reads CASSGASGGGYEQYF. CDR3 nucleotide sequence: TGCGCCAGCAGCGGGGCTAGCGGGGGGGGTTACGAGCAGTACTTC.

The rearrangement links TRBV6-4 to TRBJ1-1; D uncertain. The CDR3 totals 14 residues. Germline CDR1 MRHNA, CDR2 SNTAGT. Trimming shortened V by 6 bases and J by 0 bases, and 11 bases separated the two germline ends. CDR3 region: CASRKAGMNTEAFF. CDR3 coding DNA: TGTGCCAGCAGAAAAGCAGGAATGAACACTGAAGCTTTCTTT.

This chain links TRBV7-9 with TRBJ2-3; D is perhaps TRBD2 (6 bases). Germline CDR1 and CDR2: SEHNR and FQNEAQ (reference sequence). V was cut by 0 bases and J by 2 bases, with 9 bases left in between. CDR3 length: 15 amino acids. In DNA, the CDR3 is TGTGCCAGCAGCTTAGCTAGCGGAGTCACAGATACGCAGTATTTT. Translation: CASSLASGVTDTQYF.

The rearrangement joins TRBV28 to TRBJ2-7; D not resolved. Trimming removed 2 bases from V and 2 bases from J, with 10 bases in between. This CDR3 has 14 amino acids. In germline, CDR1 is MDHEN, CDR2 SYDVKM. CDR3 protein: CASSLPVSTYEQYF. The DNA for the CDR3 is TGTGCCAGCAGTTTACCGGTCAGCACCTACGAGCAGTACTTC.

The chain links TRBV5-1 to TRBJ2-1; TRBD1 is a possible D gene (5 bases). The CDR3 length is 16 residues. V lost 1 base to trimming and J lost 4 bases, with 15 bases between them. Germline CDR1 SGHRS, CDR2 YFSETQ. This CDR3 reads CASSLWGRQGYNEQFF. Here the CDR3 DNA reads TGCGCCAGCAGCTTGTGGGGCCGCCAGGGATACAATGAGCAGTTCTTC. Full variable domain (rest looked up from reference TRBV5-1 and TRBJ2-1): KAGVTQTPRYLIKTRGQQVTLSCSPISGHRSVSWYQQTPGQGLQFLFEYFSETQRNKGNFPGRFSGRQFSNSRSEMNVSTLELGDSALYLCASSLWGRQGYNEQFFGPGTRLTVL.

The chain is built from TRBV7-2 and TRBJ2-7; D possibly corresponds to TRBD2 (6 bases). The germline gives CDR1 SGHTA, CDR2 FQGNSA. The CDR3 is made up of 14 amino acids. V was clipped by 2 bases and J by 1 base, with 9 bases between them. CDR3 DNA: TGTGCCAGCAGCTTAAGACTAGTATCCTACGAGCAGTACTTC. It encodes CASSLRLVSYEQYF.

To note about this clone: The DNA is omitted, as the CDR3 cannot be located on it reliably, and the CDR3 follows TCRdb's listing. This chain uses TRBV28 with TRBJ1-6; TRBD1 was called by the table and not checked on the DNA. Looked up from germline, CDR1 is MDHEN and CDR2 is SYDVKM. The CDR3 has 15 amino acids, counting both end residues. CDR3 amino acids: CATLFGPGYNSPLHF.

The chain links TRBV10-3 to TRBJ1-5; D remains unclear. The V end was cut by 7 bases, the J end by 0 bases, with 7 bases between. CDR1 ENHRY and CDR2 SYGVKD come from the germline V gene. This CDR3 spans 13 amino acids. CDR3 sequence (DNA): TGTGCCATCACACAGAATAGCAATCAGCCCCAGCATTTT. Encoded protein: CAITQNSNQPQHF.

The chain couples TRBV11-1 to TRBJ2-1; D gene uncertain. This CDR3 has 16 residues. The V end was cut by 1 base, the J end by 3 bases, with 13 bases between. Germline CDR1 is SGHAT and CDR2 is FQDESV (reference sequence). The CDR3 region has the DNA TGTGCCAGCAGCTTAGTGAGGCAGGCCGTCTACAATGAGCAGTTCTTC. Amino acids: CASSLVRQAVYNEQFF.

This clone has only one observation. This rearrangement joins TRBV6-6 to TRBJ1-5; possible D gene TRBD1, 6 bases. The CDR3 runs 15 residues. V was cut by 6 bases and J by 2 bases, with 14 bases left in between. Germline V gives CDR1 MNHNY, CDR2 SVGAGI (reference sequence). In DNA, the CDR3 is TGTGCCAGCAGCCGGGAGGGGGTCGGCAATCAGCCCCAGCATTTT. Translation: CASSREGVGNQPQHF.

The CDR3 DNA reads as TGTGCCAGCAGTCAAACCGGGACAGGGGGCGCGAGAACTGAAGCTTTCTTT. It yields the protein CASSQTGTGGARTEAFF. The rearrangement links TRBV27 to TRBJ1-1; 12 positions agree with TRBD1. Germline trimming cut 5 bases from V and 5 bases from J; bases unmatched to any gene: 12. Germline V gene sequence: CDR1 MNHEY, CDR2 SMNVEV (reference sequence). The CDR3 covers 17 residues.

The genes are TRBV7-2 and TRBJ2-5; 9 positions match TRBD2. Looked up from germline, CDR1 is SGHTA and CDR2 is FQGNSA. J lost 2 bases, V lost 5 bases, and 6 bases had no gene match. CDR3 length: 15 residues. CDR3 amino acids: CASSLTSGPQETQYF. DNA of the CDR3: TGTGCCAGCAGCCTGACTAGCGGACCGCAAGAGACCCAGTACTTC. The variable domain in full, completed from reference TRBV7-2 and TRBJ2-5, reads GAGVSQSPSNKVTEKGKDVELRCDPISGHTALYWYRQSLGQGLEFLIYFQGNSAPDKSGLPSDRFSAERTGGSVSTLTIQRTQQEDSAVYLCASSLTSGPQETQYFGPGTRLLVL.

The chain has TRBV4-3 and TRBJ1-4; no firm D call. V shed 4 bases and J shed 7 bases, with 22 bases lying between them. In germline, CDR1 is LGHNA, CDR2 YSLEER. The CDR3 extends over 17 amino acids. DNA for the CDR3: TGCGCCAGCAGCCCGATGATGGGGTGGGCTTCAGGTGAAAAACTGTTTTTT. Its translation: CASSPMMGWASGEKLFF.

This clone showed up just a few times. This chain connects TRBV7-2 to TRBJ1-2; perhaps TRBD1 as D (5 bases). The V end lost 1 base, the J end lost 5 bases, and 17 bases lay between the germline ends. CDR3 length: 16 amino acids. Germline V gene data show CDR1 as SGHTA and CDR2 as FQGNSA. As DNA, the CDR3 is TGTGCCAGCAGCTTAGGACGGCAGGGTGGTGGTTATGGCTACACCTTC. This codes for CASSLGRQGGGYGYTF.